This T cell receptor (beta chain) comes out of a study of CD8 T cells in ankylosing spondylitis. Whole-study findings and limits: Disease-linked clones proved CD8+ and comparatively uncommon in peripheral blood. Some motif variants had been reported before (in reactive arthritis synovial fluid and blood). Blood of patients with ankylosing spondylitis appeared to be characterized by a TCR beta motif of eight highly homologous variants.

This clonotype was seen many times. The antigen is unknown. It was by quantitative 5'-RACE with molecular barcodes that TCR beta libraries were made. MiXCR was run by TCRdb on the 5' RACE reads, yielding one entry per CDR3 protein. The repertoire holds 180,000 or so distinct CDR3 sequences, with around 10% as singletons. The CDR3 runs 15 residues. Germline lookup yields CDR1 DFQATT and CDR2 SNEGSKA (reference sequence). Trimming pared 0 bases from V and 1 base from J, leaving 12 bases between. Sequenced: blood, either unsorted or a sorted T cell fraction (not recorded which). The chain joins TRBV20-1 to TRBJ1-1; the D is unclear. The clonotype was recovered from a male donor with ankylosing spondylitis or in good health (not recorded which). CDR3 amino acids: CSARERRFGNTEAFF. The CDR3 coding sequence is TGCAGTGCTAGAGAGAGGCGGTTTGGGAACACTGAAGCTTTCTTT.